The clone carrying this TCR beta chain showed up just a few times. The antigen is undetermined. Researchers barred patients who had uncontrolled infection, other autoimmune disease, pregnancy or lactation. The PBMCs were sourced from fresh peripheral blood (around 10 ml). These data come from a study of T cells in Graves' hyperthyroidism and ophthalmopathy. Amplified regions were TCR beta CDR3 sequences from RNA transcripts. First-round RT-PCR with HTBI primers amplified the TCR CDR3 region. One entry per CDR3 protein results from TCRdb running MiXCR on the multiplex PCR reads. The sample lists some 360,000 distinct CDR3 sequences, roughly 18% seen once, with about 14% in the top ten. Notes on the study in general: A model built on 13 V-J features separated ophthalmopathy from stable hyperthyroidism.

The V and J ends lost 2 bases and 1 base respectively, with 13 bases between them. Germline V lookup: CDR1 LGHNA, CDR2 YSLEER. The CDR3 runs 16 residues. The TCR originated in a woman in her thirties or forties with Graves' ophthalmopathy. This chain uses TRBV4-3 with TRBJ2-3; a possible D gene is TRBD2 (6 bases). The specimen was blood. CDR3 loop: CASSQHRLVGTDTQYF. The CDR3 DNA reads TGCGCCAGCAGCCAACACCGACTAGTGGGCACAGATACGCAGTATTTT.